Listed below are T cell receptor beta chains from one sample, sequenced in a study of beta chain features in type 1 diabetes. Repertoires were generated with immunoSEQ multiplex PCR, while TCRdb's copy carries only in-frame clones and drops some. The sample has about 360,000 clones; approximately 12% are singletons. The material sequenced was naive CD4+ T cells from blood. These receptor sequences come from a man between 18 and 35 years old in good health. Both conserved end residues are part of each CDR3. The D gene is left open where the match is weak. Clone size is not always given. Where it is, it says once, few, many or a class for expanded clones.

v_call	d_call	clone_size	j_call	cdr3_aa	cdr3_nt
TRBV5-4	TRBD2	few	TRBJ2-3	CASSGPGTRTDTQYF	TGTGCCAGCAGCGGCCCCGGGACTAGGACAGATACGCAGTATTTT
TRBV6-5	-	few	TRBJ2-7	CASRTVSYEQYF	TGTGCCAGCAGAACCGTGAGCTACGAGCAGTACTTC
TRBV4-3	-	few	TRBJ1-4	CASSQDWGGDEKLFF	TGCGCCAGCAGCCAAGATTGGGGGGGAGATGAAAAACTGTTTTTT
TRBV29-1	TRBD1	-	TRBJ1-5	CSVSQGSDQPQHF	TGCAGCGTTTCACAGGGGTCGGATCAGCCCCAGCATTTT
TRBV7-2	-	few	TRBJ2-5	CASSLGRYQETQYF	TGTGCCAGCAGCTTGGGGCGGTACCAAGAGACCCAGTACTTC
TRBV5-6	-	few	TRBJ1-5	CASSLSRVGQPQHF	TGTGCCAGCAGCTTGTCCAGGGTTGGACAGCCCCAGCATTTT
TRBV4-2	-	-	TRBJ1-5	CASSRNLNRPSNQPQHF	TGTGCCAGCAGCCGGAACCTCAACAGGCCTTCCAATCAGCCCCAGCATTTT
TRBV7-2	TRBD2	-	TRBJ2-5	CASSLSGAQETQYF	TGTGCCAGCAGTTTGAGCGGGGCCCAAGAGACCCAGTACTTC
TRBV6-5	TRBD2	-	TRBJ2-7	CASRGLAGGEEQYF	TGTGCCAGCAGGGGACTAGCGGGAGGTGAAGAGCAGTACTTC
TRBV4-1	TRBD2	few	TRBJ2-1	CASSQVGTSGSQDEQFF	TGCGCCAGCAGCCAAGTCGGGACTAGCGGGAGTCAGGATGAGCAGTTCTTC
TRBV9	TRBD1	-	TRBJ1-1	CASSGSGQGSPEAFF	TGTGCCAGCAGCGGATCCGGACAGGGCTCGCCTGAAGCTTTCTTT
TRBV2	-	few	TRBJ2-4	CASSVRVAKNIQYF	TGTGCCAGCAGTGTGCGGGTAGCCAAAAACATTCAGTACTTC
TRBV7-3	TRBD2	few	TRBJ2-1	CASSPGLAVVEQFF	TGTGCCAGCAGCCCCGGACTAGCGGTAGTTGAGCAGTTCTTC
TRBV9	-	-	TRBJ2-7	CASSLKQGYEQYF	TGTGCCAGCAGCCTCAAACAGGGATACGAGCAGTACTTC
TRBV9	TRBD2	-	TRBJ2-2	CASSARLAGFGELFF	TGTGCCAGCAGCGCCCGACTAGCGGGGTTCGGGGAGCTGTTTTTT
TRBV11-3	-	-	TRBJ2-1	CASSSLQGYNEQFF	TGTGCCAGCAGCTCATTACAGGGATACAATGAGCAGTTCTTC
TRBV9	TRBD2	-	TRBJ2-3	CASSGGGSGKGTDTQYF	TGTGCCAGCAGCGGCGGAGGTAGCGGGAAAGGCACAGATACGCAGTATTTT
TRBV5-1	TRBD1	-	TRBJ2-7	CASSLRGQGAYEQYF	TGCGCCAGCAGCTTGAGGGGACAGGGGGCCTACGAGCAGTACTTC
TRBV5-5	-	-	TRBJ1-5	CASSRGTVNQPQHF	TGTGCCAGCAGTCGGGGGACGGTCAATCAGCCCCAGCATTTT
TRBV23-1	TRBD1	few	TRBJ2-7	CASSQSPGTGNF	TGCGCCAGCAGTCAATCTCCCGGGACAGGGAACTTC
TRBV29-1	-	few	TRBJ1-1	CSVGEGTTHF	-
TRBV18	-	few	TRBJ1-5	CASSPRTVDQPQHF	TGTGCCAGCTCACCGAGGACAGTTGATCAGCCCCAGCATTTT
TRBV6-5	TRBD1	-	TRBJ2-7	CASSRDRVSYEQYF	TGTGCCAGCAGCCGGGACAGGGTCTCCTACGAGCAGTACTTC
TRBV2	-	-	TRBJ1-1	CASSESREGVPNTEAFF	TGTGCCAGCAGTGAGTCCAGGGAGGGGGTTCCGAACACTGAAGCTTTCTTT
TRBV9	-	few	TRBJ1-2	CASSVAGVPYGYTF	TGTGCCAGCAGCGTAGCAGGCGTTCCATATGGCTACACCTTC
TRBV9	-	-	TRBJ2-7	CASSVSGGQGWEQYF	TGTGCCAGCAGCGTTTCCGGGGGTCAGGGCTGGGAGCAGTACTTC
TRBV14	TRBD1	-	TRBJ2-7	CASSQLPGQVSEQYF	TGTGCCAGCAGCCAGCTCCCGGGACAGGTCTCCGAGCAGTACTTC
TRBV15	-	few	TRBJ1-2	CATSFRAAPYGYTF	TGTGCCACCAGCTTCCGAGCGGCCCCGTATGGCTACACCTTC
TRBV30	-	-	TRBJ2-3	CAWSPLFRKTDTQYF	TGTGCCTGGAGTCCCCTTTTCAGAAAGACAGATACGCAGTATTTT
TRBV9	TRBD2	-	TRBJ2-2	CASSVVGEGNTGELFF	TGTGCCAGCAGCGTAGTTGGGGAGGGGAACACCGGGGAGCTGTTTTTT
TRBV7-2	-	few	TRBJ1-1	CASSIDTGIGAFF	TGTGCCAGCAGCATTGATACAGGGATCGGCGCTTTCTTT
TRBV7-9	TRBD1	few	TRBJ2-7	CASSVSGGEQYF	TGTGCCAGCAGCGTATCAGGGGGCGAGCAGTACTTC
TRBV9	-	few	TRBJ2-2	CASSLRGANTGELFF	TGTGCCAGCAGCCTCAGGGGCGCCAACACCGGGGAGCTGTTTTTT
TRBV7-8	TRBD2	-	TRBJ2-2	CASSPQTTSGSMTGELFF	TGTGCCAGCAGCCCCCAGACTACTAGCGGGAGTATGACCGGGGAGCTGTTTTTT
TRBV6-5	TRBD1	-	TRBJ1-2	CASSTGQVSYGYTF	TGTGCCAGCAGTACCGGACAGGTCAGCTATGGCTACACCTTC
TRBV4-1	-	-	TRBJ2-2	CASSQGRAGTGELFF	TGCGCCAGCAGCCAAGGGAGGGCCGGAACCGGGGAGCTGTTTTTT
TRBV6-5	-	few	TRBJ2-7	CASSDRQGGYEQYF	TGTGCCAGCAGTGATCGCCAGGGTGGCTACGAGCAGTACTTC
TRBV28	TRBD2	-	TRBJ2-7	CASSFGLAGSYEQYF	TGTGCCAGCAGTTTTGGACTAGCGGGGTCCTACGAGCAGTACTTC
TRBV28	-	few	TRBJ1-1	CASTRAGVDFGAFF	TGTGCCAGCACCCGAGCTGGCGTAGACTTTGGGGCTTTCTTT
TRBV28	TRBD1	-	TRBJ2-1	CASSLLAGTGLRDEQFF	TGTGCCAGCAGTTTATTGGCCGGGACAGGGTTAAGGGATGAGCAGTTCTTC
TRBV5-1	-	-	TRBJ2-3	CASSGLTDTQYF	TGCGCCAGCAGCGGCCTCACAGATACGCAGTATTTT
TRBV9	-	many	TRBJ1-2	CASSGPTGAIGYTF	TGTGCCAGCAGCGGTCCAACAGGAGCTATAGGCTACACCTTC
TRBV11-1	-	-	TRBJ1-1	CASSLRGTRTEAFF	TGTGCCAGCAGCTTAAGAGGAACAAGAACTGAAGCTTTCTTT
TRBV4-2	TRBD2	few	TRBJ2-2	CASSQDWGLDSGELFF	TGTGCCAGCAGCCAAGATTGGGGACTAGACTCCGGGGAGCTGTTTTTT
TRBV5-1	TRBD2	few	TRBJ2-5	CASSLEAGGQETQYF	TGCGCCAGCAGCTTGGAGGCGGGGGGGCAAGAGACCCAGTACTTC
TRBV6-5	-	few	TRBJ1-1	CASSYAGLNTEAFF	TGTGCCAGCAGTTACGCAGGGTTGAACACTGAAGCTTTCTTT
TRBV7-9	TRBD1	few	TRBJ2-7	CASSFQPGTGPSEQYF	TGTGCCAGCAGCTTCCAACCCGGGACAGGGCCATCCGAGCAGTACTTC
TRBV7-3	-	few	TRBJ2-7	CASSPGTSYEQYF	TGTGCCAGCAGCCCGGGAACCTCCTACGAGCAGTACTTC
TRBV28	TRBD2	few	TRBJ2-7	CASKRLAGGYEQYF	TGTGCCAGCAAGAGACTAGCGGGAGGCTACGAGCAGTACTTC